This TCR beta chain was retrieved from a study of CD8 T cells in Susac syndrome. Random hexamers were used to reverse transcribe the RNA input (0.5 to 1 ug). Amplification of TCR beta CDR3 was carried out by immunoSEQ multiplex PCR, which covered 54 Vbeta and 13 Jbeta segments. In TCRdb, the immunoSEQ multiplex PCR reads were re-called with MiXCR into one record per CDR3 protein. The sample holds around 200,000 distinct CDR3 sequences, approximately 95% seen once. Trimming cost V 4 bases and J 4 bases, with 16 bases left between them. Germline V gene lookup returns CDR1 LGHDT and CDR2 YNNKEL (reference sequence). The CDR3 is made up of 15 amino acids. Negative isolation was applied to CD8+ and CD4+ T cells, and FACS enrichment was applied to TEMRA cells.

The chain combines TRBV3-1 with TRBJ2-5; D is undetermined. The clonotype comes from a human donor with multiple sclerosis. Input material: CD4+ T cells from PBMCs. As DNA, the CDR3 is TGTGCCAGCAGCCCTCGTTCGGTGCGAGTAGAGACCCAGTACTTC. It is translated as CASSPRSVRVETQYF.